This section outlines one T cell receptor (beta chain) sequence together with its context. The CDR3 has 15 residues. The V segment lost 1 base and the J segment 6 bases; nucleotides outside the gene matches: 4. Per germline, CDR1 SGHDN and CDR2 FVKESK. The authors reverse transcribed about 0.5 to 1 ug RNA with random hexamers. Coverage of TCR beta CDR3 amplification by immunoSEQ multiplex PCR extended to 54 Vbeta and 13 Jbeta. TCRdb passed the immunoSEQ multiplex PCR reads through MiXCR, listing each CDR3 protein once. The sample has hundreds of thousands of distinct CDR3 sequences; about 93% are singletons. The entry originates in a study of CD8 T cells in Susac syndrome.

The V gene is TRBV14, the J gene TRBJ2-4, with 9 bases aligning to TRBD2. The sequenced sample consisted of CD4+ T cells from PBMCs. This clonotype was obtained from a human donor with multiple sclerosis. The CDR3 DNA reads as TGTGCCAGCAGCCAAGTAGCGGGAGTAGGAAACATTCAGTACTTC. Its protein is CASSQVAGVGNIQYF.